Presented here are 9 T cell receptor beta chains from one specimen sequenced in a study of molecular identifiers for immune sequencing clone quantification. TCRdb reanalysed the PCR reads using MiXCR and keeps one entry per CDR3 protein. This table has 490,000 or so distinct CDR3 sequences, about 22% appearing once. The sequenced sample consisted of naive CD8+ T cells from blood, with Jurkat cell RNA spiked in. Subset reported: FACS-sorted CD8+CD4-CCR7+CD45RA+ naive T cells. Every receptor here comes from a human donor in good health. Some libraries in this study had Jurkat cell RNA spiked in.

This clonotype has more than one count but fewer than ten. The CDR3 DNA is TGTGCCATCAGCCCCGACAGTCCAGTTCAGCCCCAGCATTTT. This gives the protein CAISPDSPVQPQHF. V gene TRBV10-3 combines with J gene TRBJ1-5; D is possibly TRBD1 (5 bases). V shed 6 bases and J shed 6 bases, with 15 bases lying between them. Germline loops: CDR1 ENHRY, CDR2 SYGVKD. The CDR3 is made up of 14 amino acids.

Many counts were recorded for this clonotype. The chain joins TRBV6-2 or TRBV6-3 to TRBJ2-7; the D call may be TRBD1 or TRBD2 (5 bases each). The V gene lost 4 bases and the J gene lost 4 bases, with 11 bases spanning the gap. Germline V CDR1 and CDR2: MNHEY, SVGEGT. The length of the CDR3 is 13 residues. In DNA, the CDR3 is TGTGCCAGCAGTTCCCTTGGGGGTTACGAGCAGTACTTC. Encoded protein: CASSSLGGYEQYF.

This clonotype was counted ten times or more. The V and J genes are TRBV7-9 and TRBJ2-2, with D uncertain. Per the germline V gene, CDR1 is SEHNR and CDR2 is FQNEAQ (reference sequence). This CDR3 has 16 residues. The V end lost 5 bases, the J end lost 1 base, and 14 bases lay between the germline ends. CDR3 sequence reads: CASSPDHYLNTGELFF. The CDR3 nucleotides read TGTGCCAGCAGCCCGGACCACTACCTGAACACCGGGGAGCTGTTTTTT.

This clonotype showed up many times. V and J are TRBV6-6 and TRBJ1-2, with D unresolved. V was clipped by 0 bases and J by 0 bases, with 5 bases between them. CDR3 length: 14 amino acids. Germline assignment: CDR1 MNHNY and CDR2 SVGAGI (reference sequence). The CDR3 region is CASSYSPANYGYTF. For the CDR3, the DNA is TGTGCCAGCAGTTACTCGCCAGCTAACTATGGCTACACCTTC.

Ten or more counts support this clonotype. V and J are TRBV25-1 and TRBJ2-1; D gene uncertain. Per germline, CDR1 MGHDK and CDR2 SYGVNS. The CDR3 runs 12 residues. V was shortened by 8 bases and J by 8 bases, with 13 bases between the two germline ends. This CDR3 is CASQASFHEQFF. Written as DNA, the CDR3 is TGTGCCAGCCAAGCTAGTTTCCATGAGCAGTTCTTC.

This clonotype has a count of ten or more. The rearrangement uses TRBV28 and TRBJ2-2, with 15 bases lining up with TRBD2. CDR3 length: 18 amino acids. The V gene's germline CDR1 is MDHEN and CDR2 SYDVKM. V lost 2 bases, J lost 6 bases, and 7 bases stayed unmatched. The CDR3 bases are TGTGCCAGCAGTTTAGGCCCCCGGACTAGCGGGAGGGCCGGGGAGCTGTTTTTT. Its protein product is CASSLGPRTSGRAGELFF.

Comment on this clonotype: A much more abundant neighbour one base away suggests this may be a read error. The chain is built from TRBV7-6 and TRBJ2-3; D might be TRBD2 (5 bases). This CDR3 has 13 amino acids. Germline-derived CDR1 and CDR2 are SGHVS and FNYEAQ. The V end lost 10 bases, the J end lost 4 bases, and 15 bases lay between the germline ends. The CDR3 is CAISRTVADTQYF. The CDR3 region has the DNA TGTGCCATTAGCCGGACTGTCGCAGATACGCAGTATTTT.

This clonotype was observed once. This clone may be a read error of a much larger clone one base away. The conserved final phenylalanine or tryptophan is absent from the CDR3, which likely points to a read error. The chain recombines TRBV7-6 with TRBJ2-1, with 8 nucleotides matching TRBD2. This CDR3 has 16 amino acids. The V segment lost 1 base and the J segment 7 bases; nucleotides outside the gene matches: 9. CDR1 SGHVS and CDR2 FNYEAQ come from the germline V gene. The CDR3 sequence is CASSLDSPRLANEQFL. The DNA for the CDR3 is TGTGCCAGCAGCTTAGATTCCCCCCGACTAGCGAATGAGCAGTTCCTC.

This clonotype was seen only a few times. The CDR3 region is CASSPGVSGGTEAFF. The CDR3 DNA sequence: TGCGCCAGCAGCCCAGGAGTCTCGGGTGGCACTGAAGCTTTCTTT. The rearrangement uses TRBV5-1 and TRBJ1-1; no definite D call. The CDR3 covers 15 residues. Trimming took 4 bases from V and 4 from J, leaving 17 bases between them. Germline V lookup: CDR1 SGHRS, CDR2 YFSETQ.